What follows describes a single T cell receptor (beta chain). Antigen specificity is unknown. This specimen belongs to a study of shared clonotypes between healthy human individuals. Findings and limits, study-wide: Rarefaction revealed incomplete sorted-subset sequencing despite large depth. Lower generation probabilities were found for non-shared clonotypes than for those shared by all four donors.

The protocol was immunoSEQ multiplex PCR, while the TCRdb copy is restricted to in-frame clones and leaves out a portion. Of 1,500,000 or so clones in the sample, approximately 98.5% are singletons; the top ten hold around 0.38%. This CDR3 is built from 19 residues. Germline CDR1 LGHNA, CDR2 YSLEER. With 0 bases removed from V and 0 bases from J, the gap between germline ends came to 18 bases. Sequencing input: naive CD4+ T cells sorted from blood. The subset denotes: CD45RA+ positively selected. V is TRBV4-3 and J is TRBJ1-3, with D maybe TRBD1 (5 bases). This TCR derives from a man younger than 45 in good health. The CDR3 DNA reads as TGCGCCAGCAGCCAAGATGGGACCTCCGCCACCTCCTCTGGAAACACCATATATTTT. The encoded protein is CASSQDGTSATSSGNTIYF.